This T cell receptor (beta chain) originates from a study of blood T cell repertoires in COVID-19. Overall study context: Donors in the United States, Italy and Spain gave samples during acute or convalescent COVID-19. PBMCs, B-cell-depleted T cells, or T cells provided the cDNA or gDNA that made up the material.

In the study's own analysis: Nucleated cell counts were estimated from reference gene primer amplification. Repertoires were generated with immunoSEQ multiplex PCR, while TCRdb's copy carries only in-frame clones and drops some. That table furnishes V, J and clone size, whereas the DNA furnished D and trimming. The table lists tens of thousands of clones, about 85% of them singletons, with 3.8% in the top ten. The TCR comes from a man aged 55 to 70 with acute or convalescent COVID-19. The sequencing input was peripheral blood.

In DNA, the CDR3 is TGTGCCAGCAGCTTAGGGGCGGGGGGGCCGAACGAGCAGTACTTC. Translating it yields CASSLGAGGPNEQYF. The genes are TRBV7-9 and TRBJ2-7, with 9 bases lining up with TRBD2. Trimming removed 1 base from V and 5 bases from J; junction bases left unmatched: 6. This CDR3 region has 15 residues. The germline V gene encodes CDR1 SEHNR and CDR2 FQNEAQ (reference sequence).